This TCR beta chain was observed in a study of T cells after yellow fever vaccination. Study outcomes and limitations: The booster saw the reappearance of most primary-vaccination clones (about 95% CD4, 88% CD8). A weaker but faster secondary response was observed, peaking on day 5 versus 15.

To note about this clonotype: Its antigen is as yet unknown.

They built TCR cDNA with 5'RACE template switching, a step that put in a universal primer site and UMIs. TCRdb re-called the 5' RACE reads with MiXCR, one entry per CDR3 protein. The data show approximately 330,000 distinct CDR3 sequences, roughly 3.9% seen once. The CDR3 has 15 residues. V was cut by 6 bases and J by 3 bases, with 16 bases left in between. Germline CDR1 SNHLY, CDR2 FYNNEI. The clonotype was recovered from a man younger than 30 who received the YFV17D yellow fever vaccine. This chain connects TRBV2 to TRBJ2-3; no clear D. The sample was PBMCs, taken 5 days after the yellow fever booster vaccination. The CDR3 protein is CASSARPLETDTQYF. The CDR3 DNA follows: TGTGCCAGCAGCGCCCGGCCCCTCGAAACAGATACGCAGTATTTT.